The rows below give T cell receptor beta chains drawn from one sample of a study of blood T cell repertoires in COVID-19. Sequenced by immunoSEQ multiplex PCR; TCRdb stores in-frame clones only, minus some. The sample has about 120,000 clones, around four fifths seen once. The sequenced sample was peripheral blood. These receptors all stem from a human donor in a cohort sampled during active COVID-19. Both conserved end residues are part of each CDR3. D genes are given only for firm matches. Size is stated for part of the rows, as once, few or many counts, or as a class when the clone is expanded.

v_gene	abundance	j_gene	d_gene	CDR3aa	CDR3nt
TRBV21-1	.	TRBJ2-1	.	CASSKGPGQTPYNEQFF	TGTGCCAGCAGCAAAGGTCCCGGACAGACCCCCTACAATGAGCAGTTCTTC
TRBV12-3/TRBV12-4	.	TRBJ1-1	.	CASHRESNTEAFF	TGTGCCAGCCACCGGGAGTCCAACACTGAAGCTTTCTTT
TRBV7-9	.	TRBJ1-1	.	CASSPRGRGNTEAFF	TGTGCCAGCAGCCCAAGGGGCAGGGGGAACACTGAAGCTTTCTTT
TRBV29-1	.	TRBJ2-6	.	CSVLQGLSGANVLTF	TGCAGCGTTCTCCAGGGTTTGAGTGGGGCCAACGTCCTGACTTTC
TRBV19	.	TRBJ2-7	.	CASSTRGAPLAEQYF	TGTGCCAGTAGTACCAGGGGGGCACCCCTGGCCGAGCAGTACTTC
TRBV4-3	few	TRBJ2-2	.	CASSQGAAFNTGELFF	TGCGCCAGCAGCCAGGGGGCGGCCTTTAACACCGGGGAGCTGTTTTTT
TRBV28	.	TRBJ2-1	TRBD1	CASSPSGTGFYNEQFF	TGTGCCAGCAGTCCATCCGGGACAGGGTTCTACAATGAGCAGTTCTTC
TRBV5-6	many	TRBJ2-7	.	CASSWGGGKDF	TGTGCCAGCAGCTGGGGAGGGGGTAAGGACTTC
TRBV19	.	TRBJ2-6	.	CASTPAILSGANVLTF	TGTGCCAGTACCCCCGCAATACTGTCTGGGGCCAACGTCCTGACTTTC
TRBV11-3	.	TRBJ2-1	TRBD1	CASSLSWGQDSYNEQFF	TGTGCCAGCAGCCTCTCTTGGGGACAGGATTCCTACAATGAGCAGTTCTTC
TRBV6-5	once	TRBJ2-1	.	CAVRALSSYNEQFF	TGTGCCGTTCGAGCCCTGAGCTCCTACAATGAGCAGTTCTTC
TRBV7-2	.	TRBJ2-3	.	CASSPSLTGDTQYF	TGTGCCAGCAGCCCCTCCCTGACAGGAGATACGCAGTATTTT
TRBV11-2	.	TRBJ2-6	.	CASSLDWHSGANVLTF	TGTGCCAGCAGCTTAGACTGGCACTCTGGGGCCAACGTCCTGACTTTC
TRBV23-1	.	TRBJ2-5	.	CASRGYRETQYF	TGCGCCAGTCGGGGTTATCGAGAGACCCAGTACTTC
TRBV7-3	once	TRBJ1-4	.	CASRGQPGEKLFF	TGTGCCAGCCGAGGACAGCCAGGCGAAAAACTGTTTTTT
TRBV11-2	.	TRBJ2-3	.	CASSLIGSRNTQYF	TGTGCCAGCAGCTTAATCGGGAGTAGAAATACGCAGTATTTT
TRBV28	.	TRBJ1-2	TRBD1	CASSQGQVDNYGYTF	TGTGCCAGCAGTCAGGGACAGGTAGATAACTATGGCTACACCTTC
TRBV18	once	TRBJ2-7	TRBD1	CASSPGQGSYEQYF	TGTGCCAGCTCACCCGGACAGGGATCATACGAGCAGTACTTC
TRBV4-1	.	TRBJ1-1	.	CASSQSRGPEAFF	TGCGCCAGCAGCCAATCTCGCGGGCCTGAAGCTTTCTTT
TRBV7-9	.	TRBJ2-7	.	CASSPRQEQYF	TGTGCCAGCAGCCCGCGACAGGAGCAGTACTTC
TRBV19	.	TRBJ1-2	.	CATKTGDYGYTF	TGTGCCACAAAAACGGGGGACTATGGCTACACCTTC
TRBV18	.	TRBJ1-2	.	CASSPGVRGDGGKGYTF	TGTGCCAGCTCACCAGGAGTCCGGGGTGACGGGGGGAAAGGCTACACCTTC
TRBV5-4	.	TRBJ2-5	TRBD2	CASSVGTSGSRPLETQYF	TGTGCCAGCAGCGTAGGGACTAGCGGGAGTAGGCCCCTAGAGACCCAGTACTTC
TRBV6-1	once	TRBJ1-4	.	CASSEVQGSTNEKLFF	TGTGCCAGCAGTGAAGTTCAGGGTTCGACTAATGAAAAACTGTTTTTT
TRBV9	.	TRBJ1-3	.	CASSAQWGGRSGNTIYF	TGTGCCAGCAGCGCCCAGTGGGGGGGCCGCTCTGGAAACACCATATATTTT
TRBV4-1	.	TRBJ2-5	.	CASSQTPGQLAETQYF	TGCGCCAGCAGCCAAACCCCCGGACAGTTGGCGGAGACCCAGTACTTC
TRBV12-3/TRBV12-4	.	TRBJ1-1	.	CASSLGQYTEAFF	TGTGCCAGCAGTTTAGGACAGTACACTGAAGCTTTCTTT
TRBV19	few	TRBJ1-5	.	CASATGPGQPQHF	TGTGCCAGTGCCACAGGGCCAGGTCAGCCCCAGCATTTT
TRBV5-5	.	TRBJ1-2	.	CASDQGMGGYTF	TGTGCCAGCGACCAGGGAATGGGCGGCTACACCTTC
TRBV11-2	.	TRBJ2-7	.	CASSSQGEKSYEQYF	TGTGCCAGCAGCTCGCAGGGTGAAAAGTCCTACGAGCAGTACTTC
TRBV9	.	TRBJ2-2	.	CASSTQGSGELFF	TGTGCCAGCAGCACACAGGGTTCCGGGGAGCTGTTTTTT
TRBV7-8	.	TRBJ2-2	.	CASSSVKVSGSNTGELFF	TGTGCCAGCAGCTCAGTGAAGGTTTCGGGATCGAACACCGGGGAGCTGTTTTTT
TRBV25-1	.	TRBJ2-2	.	CASSVQGGTGELFF	TGTGCCAGCAGTGTACAGGGCGGAACCGGGGAGCTGTTTTTT